One TCR beta chain is described in this entry. PCR was performed a second time for 7 to 11 cycles using a sample-barcoded 5' primer and a J-beta primer mix. Individual samples furnished no less than 2.5 million CDR3-containing paired-end reads apiece. TCRdb re-called the 5' RACE reads through MiXCR, storing one row per CDR3 protein. Of roughly 1,100,000 distinct CDR3 sequences in the sample, around 25% were seen once. The data are from a study of blood T cells in healthy people across ages. Germline CDR1 is SGHTA and CDR2 is FQGNSA. V lost 5 bases, J lost 5 bases, and 9 bases stayed unmatched. The CDR3 is 15 amino acids. These data also formed part of another study, on T cells of mothers and their children.

The chain recombines TRBV7-2 with TRBJ1-2, with 9 bases lining up with TRBD1. The sequence was collected from a girl aged 2-15 years in good health. What was sequenced was blood. CDR3 loop: CASSPGDREGYGYTF. CDR3 sequence (DNA): TGTGCCAGCAGCCCCGGGGACAGGGAGGGTTATGGCTACACCTTC.